This T cell receptor (beta chain) came from a study of blood T cell repertoires in COVID-19. Recovered participants had two consecutive negative NP/OP PCR tests, healthcare professional clearance, or symptom resolution. Losses at the gene ends were 6 bases for V and 11 bases for J; bases not matched to a gene: 10. The CDR3 runs to 14 residues. Germline lookup yields CDR1 MNHEY and CDR2 SMNVEV (reference sequence). Assay: immunoSEQ multiplex PCR; the TCRdb copy retains only in-frame clones and omits some. The sample carries 310,000 or so clones, 89% recorded once. V gene TRBV27 combines with J gene TRBJ1-6, with 7 positions matching TRBD1. Sequenced sample: PBMCs or T cells enriched from blood (not recorded which). The sequence was obtained from a woman aged 40 to 49 who had recovered from COVID-19. CDR3 sequence (DNA): TGTGCCAGCAGCATTGCTAGGGGGCGTACACCCCTCCACTTT. It translates to CASSIARGRTPLHF.